This passage covers 19 T cell receptor beta chains from one sample sequenced in a study of shared T cell receptors in the human thymus. Generated by immunoSEQ multiplex PCR, the TCRdb table keeps only in-frame clones and is missing some. Found here are 700,000 or so clones, 70% to 90% of them singletons; the top ten hold about 0.011%. These data also formed part of another study, on human thymus T cells.

Sequencing input: thymocytes. These receptor sequences come from a girl under three years old with a congenital heart defect.

The chain is built from TRBV7-2 and TRBJ2-3; 10 bases align to TRBD1. V lost 5 bases and J lost 6; bases outside the gene matches: 14. The V gene's germline CDR1 is SGHTA and CDR2 FQGNSA. CDR3 length: 17 amino acids. The DNA of the CDR3 is TGTGCCAGCAGCGCCCATCGGGGGGACAGGGGTCCGGATACGCAGTATTTT. Its protein product is CASSAHRGDRGPDTQYF.

On this clone itself: One junction end disagrees with the germline gene, perhaps due to a read error. The CDR3 reads CASSLASGTLYEQYF. DNA for the CDR3: TGCGCCAGCAGTTTGGCCTCGGGAACTCTATACGAGCAGTACTTC. The chain couples TRBV5-1 to TRBJ2-7; D possibly corresponds to TRBD2 (5 bases). This CDR3 region has 15 residues. Germline V lookup: CDR1 SGHRS, CDR2 YFSETQ.

This chain connects TRBV6-1 to TRBJ2-3; 8 nucleotides agree with TRBD2. CDR3 length: 17 amino acids. J gave up 2 bases and V 2 bases, and 9 bases lay outside the gene matches. Per germline, CDR1 MNHNS and CDR2 SASEGT. The CDR3 sequence is CASSESLAGGPTDTQYF. CDR3 nucleotide sequence: TGTGCCAGCAGTGAATCTTTGGCGGGGGGACCCACAGATACGCAGTATTTT.

The rearrangement links TRBV5-4 to TRBJ1-3, with 7 bases that match TRBD1. This CDR3 has 16 amino acids. Per germline, CDR1 SGHNT and CDR2 YYREEE (reference sequence). J gave up 0 bases and V 2 bases, and 5 bases lay outside the gene matches. In DNA form, the CDR3 reads TGTGCCAGCAGCTTTCTGACAGGGACCTCTGGAAACACCATATATTTT. This codes for CASSFLTGTSGNTIYF.

The chain couples TRBV7-2 to TRBJ1-1, with D perhaps matching TRBD1 (6 bases). The V and J ends lost 5 bases and 5 bases respectively, with 24 bases between them. Germline V gene data show CDR1 as SGHTA and CDR2 as FQGNSA. The CDR3 runs to 17 residues. The CDR3 DNA is TGTGCCAGCAGCCCCGGTAGATTAGACAGGAATGGGACTGAAGCTTTCTTT. This translates into CASSPGRLDRNGTEAFF.

CDR3 loop: CASREQGAGANVLTF. CDR3 DNA sequence: TGTGCCAGCAGGGAACAGGGGGCTGGGGCCAACGTCCTGACTTTC. This rearrangement joins TRBV2 to TRBJ2-6, with 8 positions matching TRBD1. Germline V CDR1 and CDR2: SNHLY, FYNNEI. The CDR3 extends over 15 amino acids. With 6 bases clipped from V and 2 bases from J, the junction kept 3 bases outside the gene matches.

The chain joins TRBV29-1 to TRBJ1-1; D might be TRBD1 (6 bases). CDR1 and CDR2 (germline): SQVTM, ANQGSEA. Trimming left V 7 bases short and J 0 bases short, with 21 bases between. This CDR3 has 16 amino acids. The CDR3 bases are TGCAGCGCCCTGACAGGTCATATGGGCCTGAACACTGAAGCTTTCTTT. Encoded protein: CSALTGHMGLNTEAFF.

The chain joins TRBV9 to TRBJ2-3; 9 nucleotides agree with TRBD2. The junction had 12 bases not matched to a gene; V was cut back by 1 base and J by 6 bases. The CDR3 covers 17 residues. Germline CDR1 reads SGDLS; CDR2 reads YYNGEE. DNA for the CDR3: TGTGCCAGCAGCGTAACCGGCGCGGGGGGGCTTGGGGATACGCAGTATTTT. Its translation is CASSVTGAGGLGDTQYF.

This clone was counted a single time. This chain links TRBV5-1 with TRBJ2-1, with D hard to call. This CDR3 has 11 amino acids. Trimming left V 6 bases short and J 4 bases short, with 5 bases between. Germline values: CDR1 SGHRS, CDR2 YFSETQ. Written as DNA, the CDR3 is TGCGCCAGCAAAGCGTACAATGAGCAGTTCTTC. The encoded protein is CASKAYNEQFF.

The chain has TRBV11-2 and TRBJ2-2, with D tentatively TRBD2 (6 bases). Germline CDR1 reads SGHAT; CDR2 reads FQNNGV. Trimming took 3 bases from V and 4 from J, leaving 21 bases between them. This CDR3 has 18 amino acids. The DNA of the CDR3 is TGTGCCAGCAGCTTCCCCGGGACTGCCCGAGTGAGCACCGGGGAGCTGTTTTTT. It is translated as CASSFPGTARVSTGELFF.

The chain has TRBV5-1 and TRBJ1-3, with 10 bases identical to TRBD1. CDR1 is SGHRS, CDR2 YFSETQ, per germline. The length of the CDR3 is 18 residues. With V trimmed by 4 bases and J by 2 bases, 12 bases remained unmatched. The CDR3: CASSHGSGTGDAGNTIYF. DNA for the CDR3: TGCGCCAGCAGCCACGGGAGCGGGACAGGGGACGCTGGAAACACCATATATTTT.

V gene TRBV7-6 combines with J gene TRBJ2-4; 9 nucleotides match TRBD1. The CDR3 runs to 20 residues. The junction had 17 bases not matched to a gene; V was cut back by 5 bases and J by 0 bases. In germline, CDR1 is SGHVS, CDR2 FNYEAQ. The CDR3 DNA reads TGTGCCAGCAGCCCGGGGGAAACGGGACAGGGACTACTAGCCAAAAACATTCAGTACTTC. Encoded protein: CASSPGETGQGLLAKNIQYF.

The chain carries TRBV4-3 and TRBJ2-7, with 8 bases that match TRBD2. V was clipped by 6 bases and J by 0 bases; unmatched bases: 7. Germline values: CDR1 LGHNA, CDR2 YSLEER. CDR3 size: 15 residues. DNA of the CDR3: TGCGCCAGCAGGCCAACTAGCGGAGACTCCTACGAGCAGTACTTC. It is translated as CASRPTSGDSYEQYF.

This clone was detected only once. The chain joins TRBV4-1 to TRBJ1-2, with D unresolved. Trimming cost V 2 bases and J 4 bases, with 14 bases left between them. The CDR3 has 15 residues. Germline CDR1 MGHRA, CDR2 YSYEKL. CDR3 coding DNA: TGCGCCAGCAGCCAAACAGCGGTTCTGGGCTATGGCTACACCTTC. Its translation is CASSQTAVLGYGYTF.

This clone was counted only a few times. The chain recombines TRBV19 with TRBJ1-2, with 8 bases identical to TRBD1. Germline-derived CDR1 and CDR2 are LNHDA and SQIVND (reference sequence). After removal of 5 bases from V and 4 bases from J, the junction contained 15 bases not matched to a gene. This CDR3 has 17 residues. This CDR3 reads CASSVSTGAALLYGYTF. The CDR3 DNA reads TGTGCCAGTAGTGTCTCGACAGGGGCGGCACTACTCTATGGCTACACCTTC.

The chain uses TRBV20-1 and TRBJ1-1, with 7 bases that match TRBD1. The CDR3 is made up of 11 amino acids. Germline loops: CDR1 DFQATT, CDR2 SNEGSKA (reference sequence). V gave up 4 bases and J gave up 8 bases; unmatched junction bases: 4. The CDR3 nucleotides read TGCAGTGCTAAACGGGACAGCGAAGCTTTCTTT. Translating it yields CSAKRDSEAFF.

This clone occurred once. The CDR3 coding sequence is TGTGCCAGCAGTGAATTTGGGGCGGGGGGGGCCAACGTCCTGACTTTC. It codes for CASSEFGAGGANVLTF. The chain has TRBV2 and TRBJ2-6; a weak D match, TRBD2 (6 bases). CDR1 is SNHLY and CDR2 is FYNNEI in the germline V gene. The length of the CDR3 is 16 residues. Trimming removed 2 bases from V and 4 bases from J, with 12 bases in between. Based on the CDR3 plus reference TRBV2 and TRBJ2-6, the full variable domain is EPEVTQTPSHQVTQMGQEVILRCVPISNHLYFYWYRQILGQKVEFLVSFYNNEISEKSEIFDDQFSVERPDGSNFTLKIRSTKLEDSAMYFCASSEFGAGGANVLTFGAGSRLTVL.

The J gene is TRBJ2-3, the V gene TRBV6-6; D may be TRBD2 (5 bases). The germline V gene encodes CDR1 MNHNY and CDR2 SVGAGI (reference sequence). The CDR3 contains 15 residues. Trimming removed 7 bases from V and 6 bases from J, with 20 bases in between. For the CDR3, the DNA is TGTGCCAGCATACGAGCCGGGGATTCTTCCGATACGCAGTATTTT. Amino acids: CASIRAGDSSDTQYF.

The chain uses TRBV9 and TRBJ2-7, with 11 bases fitting TRBD2. This CDR3 is built from 15 residues. Germline values: CDR1 SGDLS, CDR2 YYNGEE. Losses at the gene ends were 3 bases for V and 4 bases for J; bases not matched to a gene: 6. CDR3 sequence reads: CASSALAGGGYEQYF. CDR3 bases: TGTGCCAGCAGCGCCCTAGCGGGGGGTGGATACGAGCAGTACTTC. Full variable domain (outside the CDR3, taken from reference TRBV9 and TRBJ2-7): DSGVTQTPKHLITATGQRVTLRCSPRSGDLSVYWYQQSLDQGLQFLIQYYNGEERAKGNILERFSAQQFPDLHSELNLSSLELGDSALYFCASSALAGGGYEQYFGPGTRLTVT.